The 13 T cell receptor beta chains listed next were all sequenced from one sample in a study of OX40 agonist ivuxolimab in advanced cancers. Using immunoSEQ multiplex PCR, the repertoire was profiled, and TCRdb retains in-frame clones only, with some absent. The sample lists 74,000 or so clones, about 92% occurring once. Sequences were derived from CD4+ or CD8+ T cells sorted from blood, sampled in a trial of the OX40 agonist ivuxolimab. The receptor source for this set is an adult with an advanced solid tumor such as melanoma, head and neck, liver or kidney cancer.

The V gene is TRBV11-3, the J gene TRBJ2-7, with TRBD2 matching 7 bases. This CDR3 spans 16 amino acids. CDR1 and CDR2 (germline): SGHNT, YENEEA. The trim removed 5 bases at V and 3 bases at J, leaving 13 bases unmatched. CDR3 sequence (DNA): TGTGCCAGCAGCCCGAGAAGCGGGGCAGACCGCTACGAGCAGTACTTC. As protein: CASSPRSGADRYEQYF.

The V gene is TRBV2, the J gene TRBJ2-1, with 14 bases fitting TRBD2. V shed 4 bases and J 0 bases; nucleotides not matched to a gene: 8. The CDR3 is 19 residues long. In germline, CDR1 is SNHLY, CDR2 FYNNEI. This CDR3 is CASSVGLAGGFSSYNEQFF. DNA for the CDR3: TGTGCCAGCAGTGTAGGACTAGCGGGGGGCTTCAGCTCCTACAATGAGCAGTTCTTC.

The gene calls are TRBV27 and TRBJ2-3, with 8 bases that match TRBD2. The CDR3 is 16 residues long. With 6 bases clipped from V and 5 bases from J, the junction kept 13 bases outside the gene matches. The germline gives CDR1 MNHEY, CDR2 SMNVEV (reference sequence). The CDR3 protein is CASSSFAGGGKDTQYF. Here the CDR3 DNA reads TGTGCCAGCAGCAGCTTTGCGGGGGGCGGAAAAGATACGCAGTATTTT.

The chain uses TRBV19 and TRBJ1-2, with 8 bases fitting TRBD1. Germline trimming cut 7 bases from V and 4 bases from J; bases unmatched to any gene: 17. The CDR3 loop spans 17 amino acids. Germline V CDR1 and CDR2: LNHDA, SQIVND (reference sequence). In DNA, the CDR3 is TGTGCCAGTACCTCGGGGCCAGGGGGCACTACCTTCTATGGCTACACCTTC. Protein: CASTSGPGGTTFYGYTF.

V is TRBV28 and J is TRBJ1-5; 7 bases match TRBD1. J gave up 0 bases and V 8 bases, and 16 bases lay outside the gene matches. The germline V gene encodes CDR1 MDHEN and CDR2 SYDVKM. The CDR3 runs to 18 residues. The chain's CDR3 is CASVWGRTGAYSNQPQHF. The DNA of the CDR3 is TGTGCCAGCGTTTGGGGCCGTACAGGGGCTTATAGCAATCAGCCCCAGCATTTT.

V usage is TRBV29-1 and J usage is TRBJ1-1, with D perhaps TRBD1 (5 bases). Deletions cut 1 base from V and 0 bases from J, with 9 bases between. Germline CDR1 reads SQVTM; CDR2 reads ANQGSEA. This CDR3 has 14 amino acids. This chain's CDR3 is CSVEGGRLNTEAFF. CDR3 sequence (DNA): TGCAGCGTTGAAGGGGGCCGGTTGAACACTGAAGCTTTCTTT.

The rearrangement links TRBV10-2 to TRBJ1-5; D ambiguous. Trimming removed 8 bases at V and 3 bases at J, with 11 bases between. The length of the CDR3 is 13 residues. Germline V gene data show CDR1 as WSHSY and CDR2 as SAAADI. CDR3 bases: TGCGCCAGCGGGCCAGCCTTCAATCAGCCCCAGCATTTT. Protein: CASGPAFNQPQHF.

The chain uses TRBV19 and TRBJ1-4, with 7 nucleotides matching TRBD1. Germline V gene data show CDR1 as LNHDA and CDR2 as SQIVND (reference sequence). Unmatched junction bases numbered 6, after V lost 6 bases and J lost 8 bases. The CDR3 length is 13 residues. The CDR3 is CASRQGGAEKLFF. As DNA, the CDR3 is TGTGCCAGTAGACAAGGGGGCGCGGAAAAACTGTTTTTT.

About this clone: An end of the junction does not agree with germline; a read error may underlie this. The chain is built from TRBV28 and TRBJ2-7, with D maybe TRBD1 (5 bases). The CDR3 covers 11 residues. Germline-derived CDR1 and CDR2 are MDHEN and SYDVKM. The CDR3 spells CASSLWDTSTF. The CDR3 DNA reads TGTGCCAGCAGTTTATGGGACACTTCCACCTTC.

The CDR3 here is CASSQGGGYGGYTF. The CDR3 DNA is TGTGCCAGCAGCCAAGGAGGAGGGTATGGCGGCTACACCTTC. This sequence joins TRBV14 and TRBJ1-2; D call uncertain. The length of the CDR3 is 14 residues. The germline CDR1 and CDR2 sequences are SGHDN and FVKESK. V shed 1 base and J shed 8 bases, with 14 bases lying between them. Supplemented by reference TRBV14 and TRBJ1-2, the full variable domain reads EAGVTQFPSHSVIEKGQTVTLRCDPISGHDNLYWYRRVMGKEIKFLLHFVKESKQDESGMPNNRFLAERTGGTYSTLKVQPAELEDSGVYFCASSQGGGYGGYTFGSGTRLTVV.

This clone appeared a single time. The chain is built from TRBV9 and TRBJ2-2; TRBD2 agrees at 9 bases. The CDR3 extends over 15 amino acids. Germline loops: CDR1 SGDLS, CDR2 YYNGEE. J gave up 5 bases and V 0 bases, and 2 bases lay outside the gene matches. The CDR3 region is CASSVGLAGTGELFF. The CDR3 DNA follows: TGTGCCAGCAGCGTAGGTCTAGCGGGGACCGGGGAGCTGTTTTTT.

The gene calls are TRBV10-1 and TRBJ1-1; the D gene is possibly TRBD1 (6 bases). Between the trimmed V and J ends, which lost 5 bases and 8 bases, there was a span of 9 bases. CDR1 is WNHNN and CDR2 is SYGVQD in the germline V gene (reference sequence). CDR3 length: 11 residues. Here the CDR3 reads CASSSGVEAFF. The CDR3 DNA reads TGCGCCAGCAGTTCAGGGGTAGAAGCTTTCTTT.

This chain connects TRBV7-9 to TRBJ1-1; a possible D gene is TRBD1 (5 bases). This CDR3 comprises 14 residues. In germline, CDR1 is SEHNR, CDR2 FQNEAQ (reference sequence). Trimming shortened V by 5 bases and J by 4 bases, and 14 bases separated the two germline ends. CDR3: CASSNREGITEAFF. The CDR3 DNA is TGTGCCAGCAGCAACCGCGAGGGGATCACTGAAGCTTTCTTT. The variable domain in full, with the rest retrieved from reference TRBV7-9 and TRBJ1-1, is DTGVSQNPRHKITKRGQNVTFRCDPISEHNRLYWYRQTLGQGPEFLTYFQNEAQLEKSRLLSDRFSAERPKGSFSTLEIQRTEQGDSAMYLCASSNREGITEAFFGQGTRLTVV.